This entry lists 21 T cell receptor beta chains sequenced from one sample in a study of T cell responses to AZD1222 COVID-19 vaccine. Clones were read by immunoSEQ multiplex PCR, and TCRdb kept only the in-frame ones, dropping some. The sample records tens of thousands of clones, roughly 90% being singletons. This material consisted of peripheral blood, taken 28 days after the second AZD1222 dose. These receptors all stem from an adult who received the AZD1222 COVID-19 vaccine.

The rearrangement joins TRBV24-1 to TRBJ2-3; maybe TRBD1 (5 bases). Germline V gives CDR1 KGHDR, CDR2 SFDVKD. The ends were cut back, 4 bases at V and 0 bases at J, with 13 bases in the middle. CDR3 length equals 16 residues. For the CDR3, the DNA is TGTGCCACCAGTGACAAGGGGTTGCTGAGCACAGATACGCAGTATTTT. Its translation is CATSDKGLLSTDTQYF.

The chain combines TRBV3-1 (or the pseudogene TRBV3-2) with TRBJ2-2; perhaps TRBD2 as D (6 bases). This CDR3 comprises 17 residues. Trimming shortened V by 2 bases and J by 7 bases, and 20 bases separated the two germline ends. The germline V gene encodes CDR1 LGHDT and CDR2 YNNKEL (reference sequence). The CDR3 protein is CASSQPKRADYSGELFF. The CDR3 bases are TGTGCCAGCAGCCAACCTAAGCGGGCCGACTACAGCGGGGAGCTGTTTTTT.

The J gene is TRBJ1-5, the V gene TRBV19; 8 positions agree with TRBD1. After removal of 4 bases from V and 1 base from J, the junction contained 3 bases not matched to a gene. This CDR3 region has 15 residues. CDR1 and CDR2 (germline): LNHDA, SQIVND (reference sequence). Here the CDR3 reads CASSTTGGSNQPQHF. In nucleotides, the CDR3 is TGTGCCAGTAGTACAACAGGGGGAAGCAATCAGCCCCAGCATTTT.

This clone was counted once. The CDR3 here is CASTPRGGEAFF. The CDR3 region has the DNA TGTGCCAGCACCCCACGAGGGGGGGAAGCTTTCTTT. The chain combines TRBV6-5 with TRBJ1-1, with D possibly TRBD1 on 6 matching bases. Trimming pared 7 bases from V and 8 bases from J, leaving 14 bases between. Germline assignment: CDR1 MNHEY and CDR2 SVGAGI. CDR3 size: 12 residues.

The rearrangement joins TRBV5-1 to TRBJ1-4, with 9 nucleotides matching TRBD1. This CDR3 is built from 18 residues. Per germline, CDR1 SGHRS and CDR2 YFSETQ. Trimming at V came to 4 bases and at J to 0 bases, leaving 10 bases not matched to a gene. CDR3 region: CASSQRGDRAATNEKLFF. Here the CDR3 DNA reads TGCGCCAGCAGCCAAAGGGGGGACAGGGCTGCAACTAATGAAAAACTGTTTTTT.

The V and J genes are TRBV28 and TRBJ1-6; 10 bases map to TRBD1. The trim removed 6 bases at V and 8 bases at J, leaving 7 bases unmatched. CDR1 and CDR2 from the germline V gene are MDHEN and SYDVKM. CDR3 length equals 15 residues. The CDR3 region has the DNA TGTGCCAGCAGCCAGCGGGACAGGGGTGATTCACCCCTCCACTTT. Its translation: CASSQRDRGDSPLHF.

The chain carries TRBV19 and TRBJ1-5; D not certain. Per the germline V gene, CDR1 is LNHDA and CDR2 is SQIVND (reference sequence). This CDR3 comprises 13 residues. The V gene lost 5 bases and the J gene lost 7 bases, with 12 bases spanning the gap. The CDR3 DNA sequence: TGTGCCAGTAGTGGAGGCTTGGGGCAGCCCCAGCATTTT. Protein product: CASSGGLGQPQHF.

The V gene is TRBV28, the J gene TRBJ1-2; D gene unclear. Trimming removed 2 bases from V and 6 bases from J, with 10 bases in between. CDR3 length equals 13 residues. Germline CDR1 reads MDHEN; CDR2 reads SYDVKM. CDR3 DNA sequence: TGTGCCAGCAGTTTAAGCGGGCGTCATGGCTACACCTTC. As protein: CASSLSGRHGYTF.

The J gene is TRBJ1-5, the V gene TRBV30; D unclear. Germline values: CDR1 GTSNPN, CDR2 SVGIG (reference sequence). The V end lost 3 bases, the J end lost 5 bases, and 14 bases lay between the germline ends. CDR3 length: 14 amino acids. For the CDR3, the DNA is TGTGCCTGGAGCTCGTCGGGGTTCGATCAGCCCCAGCATTTT. Amino acids: CAWSSSGFDQPQHF.

This clone was picked up one time. The CDR3: CASSQDRGRETQYF. The DNA of the CDR3 is TGCGCCAGCAGCCAAGATCGGGGTAGGGAGACCCAGTACTTC. The V and J genes are TRBV4-1 and TRBJ2-5; a possible D gene is TRBD2 (5 bases). Germline V gene sequence: CDR1 MGHRA, CDR2 YSYEKL. This CDR3 is built from 14 residues. V was cut by 0 bases and J by 5 bases, with 10 bases left in between.

This clone was detected only once. This chain uses TRBV9 with TRBJ1-3, with no clear D. Germline-derived CDR1 and CDR2 are SGDLS and YYNGEE. The V end was cut by 0 bases, the J end by 8 bases, with 15 bases between. The CDR3 runs 15 residues. The DNA of the CDR3 is TGTGCCAGCAGCGTAGCCGAGGGCTTCGTGGACACCATATATTTT. Its translation: CASSVAEGFVDTIYF.

V is TRBV7-9 and J is TRBJ2-5, with D perhaps given as TRBD1 or TRBD2 (5 bases each). CDR3 size: 11 residues. V was trimmed by 8 bases and J by 4 bases, leaving 8 bases between them. CDR1 SEHNR and CDR2 FQNEAQ come from the germline V gene (reference sequence). In DNA, the CDR3 is TGTGCCAGCGGGGCGGGAGAGACCCAGTACTTC. Protein sequence: CASGAGETQYF.

This rearrangement joins TRBV2 to TRBJ1-4, with a tentative D call TRBD1 (5 bases). V was trimmed by 7 bases and J by 8 bases, leaving 17 bases between them. Germline-derived CDR1 and CDR2 are SNHLY and FYNNEI. CDR3 length: 14 amino acids. DNA for the CDR3: TGTGCCAGCATCGAGGGGAGGGTTGGGGAAAAACTGTTTTTT. Residues: CASIEGRVGEKLFF. The whole variable domain, filled in from reference TRBV2 and TRBJ1-4, reads EPEVTQTPSHQVTQMGQEVILRCVPISNHLYFYWYRQILGQKVEFLVSFYNNEISEKSEIFDDQFSVERPDGSNFTLKIRSTKLEDSAMYFCASIEGRVGEKLFFGSGTQLSVL.

The chain is built from TRBV20-1 and TRBJ2-5, with D perhaps TRBD1 (6 bases). The germline V and J ends were trimmed by 7 bases and 13 bases, with 19 bases remaining between them. This CDR3 is 11 amino acids long. Germline V lookup: CDR1 DFQATT, CDR2 SNEGSKA (reference sequence). The CDR3 loop is CSVTDRFGRYF. The CDR3 bases are TGCAGTGTCACCGACAGGTTTGGGAGGTACTTC.

The rearrangement links TRBV30 to TRBJ2-2; D gene unclear. The CDR3 contains 14 residues. V was trimmed by 4 bases and J by 0 bases, leaving 9 bases between them. Germline V gene lookup returns CDR1 GTSNPN and CDR2 SVGIG (reference sequence). CDR3 amino acids: CAWTRTTNTGELFF. CDR3 nucleotides: TGTGCCTGGACCCGGACCACGAACACCGGGGAGCTGTTTTTT.

The rearrangement links TRBV7-9 to TRBJ1-1; TRBD1 matches at 11 bases. V trimming: 2 bases; J trimming: 3 bases; junction bases outside the gene matches: 8. The CDR3 spans 17 residues. In germline, CDR1 is SEHNR, CDR2 FQNEAQ (reference sequence). The CDR3 DNA sequence: TGTGCCAGCAGCTTACCCAAGGACAGGGGGCAGGACACTGAAGCTTTCTTT. The encoded protein is CASSLPKDRGQDTEAFF.

This clone has only one observation. The V gene is TRBV9, the J gene TRBJ1-1; 9 nucleotides match TRBD1. The CDR3 spans 15 residues. J gave up 4 bases and V 2 bases, and 6 bases lay outside the gene matches. The germline V gene has CDR1 SGDLS and CDR2 YYNGEE. The CDR3 nucleotides read TGTGCCAGCAGCGTTACGACAGGGGGTTTCACTGAAGCTTTCTTT. Amino acid sequence: CASSVTTGGFTEAFF.

The chain links TRBV29-1 to TRBJ1-1; D is undetermined. The CDR3 is 13 amino acids. Trimming removed 3 bases from V and 1 base from J, with 9 bases in between. From germline, CDR1 is SQVTM and CDR2 ANQGSEA. The DNA for the CDR3 is TGCAGCGTTGAGAAGGGTTCGAACACTGAAGCTTTCTTT. It codes for CSVEKGSNTEAFF. The whole variable domain, remainder taken from reference TRBV29-1 and TRBJ1-1, is SAVISQKPSRDICQRGTSLTIQCQVDSQVTMMFWYRQQPGQSLTLIATANQGSEATYESGFVIDKFPISRPNLTFSTLTVSNMSPEDSSIYLCSVEKGSNTEAFFGQGTRLTVV.

The CDR3 here is CASSLKVDRGNTEAFF. CDR3 DNA sequence: TGTGCCAGCAGCTTGAAGGTAGACCGGGGGAACACTGAAGCTTTCTTT. The V gene is TRBV5-5, the J gene TRBJ1-1; D ambiguous. This CDR3 is built from 16 residues. V was clipped by 1 base and J by 1 base, with 14 bases between them. The germline V gene encodes CDR1 SGHKS and CDR2 YYEKEE (reference sequence).

The rearrangement uses TRBV28 and TRBJ2-7; 11 bases line up with TRBD1. V shed 5 bases, J shed 4 bases, and the junction held 7 bases outside the gene matches. Germline V gene sequence: CDR1 MDHEN, CDR2 SYDVKM. The CDR3 totals 15 residues. CDR3 bases: TGTGCCAGCAGTATCACCGGGACAGGGGGTTACGAGCAGTACTTC. Protein product: CASSITGTGGYEQYF.

This chain uses TRBV3-1 (or the pseudogene TRBV3-2) with TRBJ2-3; unclear D gene. Germline V gene lookup returns CDR1 LGHDT and CDR2 YNNKEL (reference sequence). The CDR3 totals 14 residues. Trimming cost V 0 bases and J 2 bases, with 6 bases left between them. The CDR3: CASSQDPYTDTQYF. The CDR3 DNA follows: TGTGCCAGCAGCCAAGATCCGTACACAGATACGCAGTATTTT.